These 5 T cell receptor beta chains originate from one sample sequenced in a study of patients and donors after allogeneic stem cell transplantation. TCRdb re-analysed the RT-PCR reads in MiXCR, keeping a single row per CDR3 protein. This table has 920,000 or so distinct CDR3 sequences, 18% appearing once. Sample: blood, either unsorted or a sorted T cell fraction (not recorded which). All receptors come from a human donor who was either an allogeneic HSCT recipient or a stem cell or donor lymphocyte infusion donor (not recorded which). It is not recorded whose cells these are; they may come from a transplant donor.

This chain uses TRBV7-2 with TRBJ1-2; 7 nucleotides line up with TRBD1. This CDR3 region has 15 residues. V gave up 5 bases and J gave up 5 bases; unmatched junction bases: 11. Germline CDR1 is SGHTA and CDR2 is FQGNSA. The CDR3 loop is CASSLVRGDRYGYTF. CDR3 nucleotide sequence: TGTGCCAGCAGCCTCGTCCGGGGGGACAGATATGGCTACACCTTC.

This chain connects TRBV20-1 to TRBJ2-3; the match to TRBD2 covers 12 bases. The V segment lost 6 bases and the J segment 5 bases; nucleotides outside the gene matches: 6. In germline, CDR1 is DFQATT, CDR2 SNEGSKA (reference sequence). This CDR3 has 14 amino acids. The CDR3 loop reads CSAGLAGSLDTQYF. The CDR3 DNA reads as TGCAGTGCAGGACTAGCGGGATCTCTAGATACGCAGTATTTT.

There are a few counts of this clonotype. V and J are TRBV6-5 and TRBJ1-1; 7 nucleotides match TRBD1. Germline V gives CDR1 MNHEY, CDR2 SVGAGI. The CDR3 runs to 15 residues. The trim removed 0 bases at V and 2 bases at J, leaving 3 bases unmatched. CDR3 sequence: CASSYSGTANTEAFF. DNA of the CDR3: TGTGCCAGCAGTTACTCCGGGACAGCCAACACTGAAGCTTTCTTT.

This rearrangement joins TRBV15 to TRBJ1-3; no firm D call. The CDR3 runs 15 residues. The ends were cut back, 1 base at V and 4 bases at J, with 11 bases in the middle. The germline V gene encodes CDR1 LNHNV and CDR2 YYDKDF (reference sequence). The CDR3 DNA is TGTGCCACCAGCAGAGGAGGTATAGGGGGAAACACCATATATTTT. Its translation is CATSRGGIGGNTIYF.

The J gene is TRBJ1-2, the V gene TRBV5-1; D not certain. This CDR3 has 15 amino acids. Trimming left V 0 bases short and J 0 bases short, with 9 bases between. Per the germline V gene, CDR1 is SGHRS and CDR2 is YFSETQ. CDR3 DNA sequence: TGCGCCAGCAGCTTGGATGCCCCAGCTAACTATGGCTACACCTTC. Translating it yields CASSLDAPANYGYTF.